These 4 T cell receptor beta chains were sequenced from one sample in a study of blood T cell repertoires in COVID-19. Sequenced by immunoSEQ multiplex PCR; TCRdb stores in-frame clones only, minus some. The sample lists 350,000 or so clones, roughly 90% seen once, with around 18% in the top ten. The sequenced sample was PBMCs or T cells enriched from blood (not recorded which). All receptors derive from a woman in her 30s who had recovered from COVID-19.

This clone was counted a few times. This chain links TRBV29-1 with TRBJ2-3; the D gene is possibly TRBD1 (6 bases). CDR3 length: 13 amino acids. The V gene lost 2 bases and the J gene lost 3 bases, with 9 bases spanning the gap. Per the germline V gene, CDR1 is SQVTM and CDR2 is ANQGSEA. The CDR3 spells CSVEQGKTDTQYF. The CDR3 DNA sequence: TGCAGCGTTGAACAGGGGAAGACAGATACGCAGTATTTT.

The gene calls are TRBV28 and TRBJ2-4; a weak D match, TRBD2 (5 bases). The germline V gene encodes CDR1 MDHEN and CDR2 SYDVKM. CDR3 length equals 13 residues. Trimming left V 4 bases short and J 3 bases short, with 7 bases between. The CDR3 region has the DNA TGTGCCAGCAGTTCGGGGTTCAAAAACATTCAGTACTTC. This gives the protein CASSSGFKNIQYF.

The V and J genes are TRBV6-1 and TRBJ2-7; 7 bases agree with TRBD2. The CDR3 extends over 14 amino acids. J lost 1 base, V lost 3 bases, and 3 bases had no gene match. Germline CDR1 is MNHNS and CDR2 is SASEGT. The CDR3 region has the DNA TGTGCCAGCAGTGAGGTAGCGGGTTCCTACGAGCAGTACTTC. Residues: CASSEVAGSYEQYF.

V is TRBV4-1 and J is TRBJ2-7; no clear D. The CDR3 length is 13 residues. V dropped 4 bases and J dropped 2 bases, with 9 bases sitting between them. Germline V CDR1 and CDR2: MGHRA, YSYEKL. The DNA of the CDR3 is TGCGCCAGCAGCCGAGTCACGACCTACGAGCAGTACTTC. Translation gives CASSRVTTYEQYF.